This T cell receptor beta chain was recovered during a study of technical replicates of blood from a handful of donors. Assay used: immunoSEQ multiplex PCR; TCRdb lists only in-frame clones, some missing. The table lists tens of thousands of clones, 90% to 95% of them singletons, with approximately 4.4% in the top ten. Trimming removed 6 bases at V and 9 bases at J, with 15 bases between. Germline lookup yields CDR1 WSHSY and CDR2 SAAADI. The CDR3 is made up of 13 amino acids. This clonotype was sampled from a human donor in good health. Some clones in this sample may be carry-over from other donors' samples. The chain links TRBV10-2 to TRBJ2-1, with D possibly TRBD2 on 6 matching bases. The sample taken for sequencing was PBMCs. As DNA, the CDR3 is TGCGCCAGCAGGGAAGCTAGCGCTGGTGAGCAGTTCTTC. Translation: CASREASAGEQFF.